Listed below are T cell receptor beta chains from one sample, sequenced in a study of blood T cell repertoires in COVID-19. Data came from immunoSEQ multiplex PCR; TCRdb stores just in-frame clones and leaves some out. The table lists approximately 140,000 clones, 84% of them singletons, with roughly 2% in the top ten. Sequenced material: peripheral blood. These receptors were taken from a man in his sixties or seventies with acute or convalescent COVID-19. Each CDR3 is given with its conserved first and last residue. A D gene is named only where the DNA matches it firmly. Only part of the rows carry a size: once, few, many, or a class if the clone is expanded.

v_call: TRBV11-1; d_call: -; cdr3_length: 15; j_call: TRBJ2-1; clone_size: -; cdr3_aa: CASGLRVASYNEQFF; cdr3_nt: TGTGCCAGCGGTCTCAGGGTAGCCTCCTACAATGAGCAGTTCTTC
v_call: TRBV18; d_call: -; cdr3_length: 15; j_call: TRBJ1-1; clone_size: -; cdr3_aa: CASSPRAGSLTEAFF; cdr3_nt: TGTGCCAGCTCACCCCGGGCGGGTTCCTTAACTGAAGCTTTCTTT
v_call: TRBV19; d_call: -; cdr3_length: 12; j_call: TRBJ1-1; clone_size: -; cdr3_aa: CASGTRSYEAFF; cdr3_nt: TGTGCCAGCGGTACCCGGTCGTATGAAGCTTTCTTT
v_call: TRBV29-1; d_call: -; cdr3_length: 14; j_call: TRBJ2-2; clone_size: -; cdr3_aa: CSVEDQGTAGELFF; cdr3_nt: TGCAGCGTTGAAGATCAGGGAACGGCCGGGGAGCTGTTTTTT
v_call: TRBV19; d_call: TRBD1; cdr3_length: 16; j_call: TRBJ2-3; clone_size: -; cdr3_aa: CASSISGQGAQDTQYF; cdr3_nt: TGTGCCAGTAGTATATCTGGACAGGGGGCGCAAGATACGCAGTATTTT
v_call: TRBV18; d_call: TRBD1; cdr3_length: 14; j_call: TRBJ2-3; clone_size: -; cdr3_aa: CASSNRDSEDTQYF; cdr3_nt: TGTGCCAGCTCAAACCGGGACAGCGAGGATACGCAGTATTTT
v_call: TRBV3-1/TRBV3-2; d_call: TRBD1; cdr3_length: 14; j_call: TRBJ1-6; clone_size: -; cdr3_aa: CASSLETGGFALHF; cdr3_nt: TGTGCCAGCAGCTTGGAGACAGGGGGGTTCGCCCTCCACTTT
v_call: TRBV9; d_call: TRBD1; cdr3_length: 15; j_call: TRBJ1-2; clone_size: -; cdr3_aa: CASSAEEWTGNGYTF; cdr3_nt: TGTGCCAGCAGCGCCGAGGAGTGGACAGGCAATGGCTACACCTTC
v_call: TRBV4-1; d_call: -; cdr3_length: 19; j_call: TRBJ2-3; clone_size: -; cdr3_aa: CASSPREGGVPRDTDTQYF; cdr3_nt: TGCGCCAGCAGCCCCCGCGAAGGAGGTGTGCCCCGTGACACAGATACGCAGTATTTT
v_call: TRBV30; d_call: -; cdr3_length: 12; j_call: TRBJ1-1; clone_size: -; cdr3_aa: CAWTSGAAEAFF; cdr3_nt: TGTGCCTGGACCTCAGGGGCTGCTGAAGCTTTCTTT
v_call: TRBV5-8; d_call: TRBD1; cdr3_length: 12; j_call: TRBJ1-4; clone_size: -; cdr3_aa: CASSIGTGKLFF; cdr3_nt: TGTGCCAGCAGCATTGGGACAGGCAAACTGTTTTTT
v_call: TRBV7-8; d_call: -; cdr3_length: 15; j_call: TRBJ2-6; clone_size: -; cdr3_aa: CASSQNRAGANVLTF; cdr3_nt: TGTGCCAGCAGCCAAAACAGGGCTGGGGCCAACGTCCTGACTTTC
v_call: TRBV27; d_call: TRBD2; cdr3_length: 17; j_call: TRBJ2-3; clone_size: once; cdr3_aa: CASSLSPSGSGTDTQYF; cdr3_nt: TGTGCCAGCAGTTTATCGCCCAGCGGGAGTGGGACAGATACGCAGTATTTT
v_call: TRBV11-2; d_call: -; cdr3_length: 14; j_call: TRBJ1-1; clone_size: -; cdr3_aa: CASSLGWADTEAFF; cdr3_nt: TGTGCCAGCAGCTTAGGTTGGGCTGACACTGAAGCTTTCTTT
v_call: TRBV6-5; d_call: -; cdr3_length: 11; j_call: TRBJ1-1; clone_size: few; cdr3_aa: CASNRNTEAFF; cdr3_nt: TGTGCCAGCAACAGGAACACTGAAGCTTTCTTT
v_call: TRBV27; d_call: -; cdr3_length: 15; j_call: TRBJ2-1; clone_size: -; cdr3_aa: CASSSRGMGYNEQFF; cdr3_nt: TGTGCCAGCAGTTCCCGCGGGATGGGCTACAATGAGCAGTTCTTC
v_call: TRBV10-3; d_call: TRBD1; cdr3_length: 15; j_call: TRBJ2-1; clone_size: few; cdr3_aa: CATKPGTGDINEQFF; cdr3_nt: TGTGCCACCAAGCCAGGGACAGGGGACATCAATGAGCAGTTCTTC
v_call: TRBV27; d_call: -; cdr3_length: 15; j_call: TRBJ2-1; clone_size: -; cdr3_aa: CASSFRRGSYNEQFF; cdr3_nt: TGTGCCAGCAGTTTTCGGCGAGGCTCCTACAATGAGCAGTTCTTC
v_call: TRBV11-2; d_call: -; cdr3_length: 15; j_call: TRBJ2-2; clone_size: -; cdr3_aa: CASSLRQGGTGELFF; cdr3_nt: TGTGCCAGCAGCTTAAGGCAGGGTGGCACCGGGGAGCTGTTTTTT
v_call: TRBV4-2; d_call: -; cdr3_length: 15; j_call: TRBJ2-5; clone_size: -; cdr3_aa: CASSRTSQGQETQYF; cdr3_nt: TGTGCCAGCAGCCGCACAAGTCAGGGTCAGGAGACCCAGTACTTC
v_call: TRBV28; d_call: TRBD1; cdr3_length: 14; j_call: TRBJ2-7; clone_size: -; cdr3_aa: CASSAPGTGVEQYF; cdr3_nt: TGTGCCAGCAGTGCGCCGGGGACAGGGGTCGAGCAGTACTTC
v_call: TRBV5-1; d_call: -; cdr3_length: 14; j_call: TRBJ1-1; clone_size: -; cdr3_aa: CASSPGPGNTEAFF; cdr3_nt: TGCGCCAGCAGTCCCGGCCCGGGGAACACTGAAGCTTTCTTT
v_call: TRBV5-5; d_call: -; cdr3_length: 13; j_call: TRBJ1-4; clone_size: -; cdr3_aa: CASRRGTNEKLFF; cdr3_nt: TGTGCCAGCAGAAGGGGGACTAATGAAAAACTGTTTTTT
v_call: TRBV5-4; d_call: -; cdr3_length: 16; j_call: TRBJ2-4; clone_size: -; cdr3_aa: CASSLGGGIAKNIQYF; cdr3_nt: TGTGCCAGCAGCTTGGGAGGCGGGATAGCCAAAAACATTCAGTACTTC
v_call: TRBV5-1; d_call: -; cdr3_length: 19; j_call: TRBJ1-1; clone_size: -; cdr3_aa: CASSLAGSTASPLNTEAFF; cdr3_nt: TGCGCCAGCAGCTTGGCAGGTTCTACAGCCAGCCCACTGAACACTGAAGCTTTCTTT
v_call: TRBV7-3; d_call: TRBD1; cdr3_length: 17; j_call: TRBJ2-1; clone_size: -; cdr3_aa: CASSLVATGGTYNEQFF; cdr3_nt: TGTGCCAGCAGCTTAGTGGCAACAGGGGGGACCTACAATGAGCAGTTCTTC
v_call: TRBV7-9; d_call: -; cdr3_length: 14; j_call: TRBJ1-4; clone_size: -; cdr3_aa: CASSPLGDREKLFF; cdr3_nt: TGTGCCAGCAGCCCCCTAGGAGACCGTGAAAAACTGTTTTTT
v_call: TRBV18; d_call: TRBD1; cdr3_length: 17; j_call: TRBJ1-5; clone_size: -; cdr3_aa: CASSPITTGQGNQPQHF; cdr3_nt: TGTGCCAGCTCACCGATCACAACGGGACAGGGCAATCAGCCCCAGCATTTT
v_call: TRBV21-1; d_call: -; cdr3_length: 21; j_call: TRBJ2-1; clone_size: -; cdr3_aa: CASSKSRKGTKDREKYNEQFF; cdr3_nt: TGTGCCAGCAGCAAAAGCCGTAAAGGGACGAAGGACAGAGAGAAGTACAATGAGCAGTTCTTC
v_call: TRBV6-5; d_call: -; cdr3_length: 15; j_call: TRBJ2-5; clone_size: -; cdr3_aa: CASSYSRLGRETQYF; cdr3_nt: TGTGCCAGCAGTTACTCCCGACTAGGTCGAGAGACCCAGTACTTC
v_call: TRBV28; d_call: -; cdr3_length: 11; j_call: TRBJ2-5; clone_size: -; cdr3_aa: CASSGGPTQYF; cdr3_nt: TGTGCCAGCTCAGGGGGGCCGACCCAGTACTTC